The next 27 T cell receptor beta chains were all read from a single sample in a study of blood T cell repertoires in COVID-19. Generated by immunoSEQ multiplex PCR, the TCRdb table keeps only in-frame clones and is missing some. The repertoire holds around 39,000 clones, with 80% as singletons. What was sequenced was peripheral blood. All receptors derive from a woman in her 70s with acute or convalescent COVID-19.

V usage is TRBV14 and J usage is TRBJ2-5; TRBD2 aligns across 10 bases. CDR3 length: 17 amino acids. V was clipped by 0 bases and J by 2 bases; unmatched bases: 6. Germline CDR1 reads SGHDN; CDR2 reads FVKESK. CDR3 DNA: TGTGCCAGCAGCCAAGACGCGAGCGGGGGGGTTCAAGAGACCCAGTACTTC. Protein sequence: CASSQDASGGVQETQYF.

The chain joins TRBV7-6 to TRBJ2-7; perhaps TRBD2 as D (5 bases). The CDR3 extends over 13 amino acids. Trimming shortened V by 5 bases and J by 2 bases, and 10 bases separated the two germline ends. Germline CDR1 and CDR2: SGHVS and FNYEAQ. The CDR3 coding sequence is TGTGCCAGCAGCCCGGAGGTTACCTACGAGCAGTACTTC. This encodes CASSPEVTYEQYF.

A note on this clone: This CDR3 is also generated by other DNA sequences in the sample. CDR3 sequence: CASSLRGRETQYF. Here the CDR3 DNA reads TGTGCCAGCAGTTTGCGGGGGAGGGAGACCCAGTACTTC. The genes are TRBV12-3 or TRBV12-4 and TRBJ2-5; TRBD2 agrees at 7 bases. Germline trimming cut 3 bases from V and 5 bases from J; bases unmatched to any gene: 3. The CDR3 loop spans 13 amino acids.

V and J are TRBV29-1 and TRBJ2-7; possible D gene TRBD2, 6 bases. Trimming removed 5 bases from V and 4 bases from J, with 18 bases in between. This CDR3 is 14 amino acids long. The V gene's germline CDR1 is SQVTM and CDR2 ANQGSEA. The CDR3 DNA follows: TGCAGCGTTCAAGGTGGGGGGTCGGGGTACGAGCAGTACTTC. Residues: CSVQGGGSGYEQYF.

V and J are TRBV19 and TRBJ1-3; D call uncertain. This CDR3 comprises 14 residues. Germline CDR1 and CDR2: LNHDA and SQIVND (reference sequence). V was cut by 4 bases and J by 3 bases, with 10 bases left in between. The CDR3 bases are TGTGCCAGTAGTACAGGCTCGTTTGGAAACACCATATATTTT. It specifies CASSTGSFGNTIYF. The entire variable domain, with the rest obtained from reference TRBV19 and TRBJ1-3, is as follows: DGGITQSPKYLFRKEGQNVTLSCEQNLNHDAMYWYRQDPGQGLRLIYYSQIVNDFQKGDIAEGYSVSREKKESFPLTVTSAQKNPTAFYLCASSTGSFGNTIYFGEGSWLTVV.

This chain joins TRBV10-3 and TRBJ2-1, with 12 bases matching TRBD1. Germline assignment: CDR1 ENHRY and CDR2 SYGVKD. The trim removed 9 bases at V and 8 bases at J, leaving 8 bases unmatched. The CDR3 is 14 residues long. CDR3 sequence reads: CAISPGQGADEQFF. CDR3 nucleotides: TGTGCCATTTCACCGGGACAGGGGGCCGATGAGCAGTTCTTC.

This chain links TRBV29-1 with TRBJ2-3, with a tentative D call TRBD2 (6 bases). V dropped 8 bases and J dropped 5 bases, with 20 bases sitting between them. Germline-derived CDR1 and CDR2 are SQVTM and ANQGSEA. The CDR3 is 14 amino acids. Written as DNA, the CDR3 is TGCAGCACAACCCGCGGGGAAGTCATAGATACGCAGTATTTT. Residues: CSTTRGEVIDTQYF.

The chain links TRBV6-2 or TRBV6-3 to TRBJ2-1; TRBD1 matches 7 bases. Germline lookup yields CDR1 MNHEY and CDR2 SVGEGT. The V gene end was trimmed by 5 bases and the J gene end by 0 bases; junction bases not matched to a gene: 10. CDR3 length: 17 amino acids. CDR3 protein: CASSHLRGSSSYNEQFF. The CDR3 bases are TGTGCCAGCAGTCACCTCAGGGGGTCAAGCTCCTACAATGAGCAGTTCTTC.

CDR3 in amino acids: CASSQSHRTGGNEQFF. The CDR3 DNA reads TGCGCCAGCAGTCAATCGCACCGGACAGGGGGGAATGAGCAGTTCTTC. This chain links TRBV23-1 with TRBJ2-1; 10 bases match TRBD1. TRBV23-1 counts as an open reading frame of uncertain function. Trimming at V came to 0 bases and at J to 7 bases, leaving 6 bases not matched to a gene. The CDR3 contains 16 residues.

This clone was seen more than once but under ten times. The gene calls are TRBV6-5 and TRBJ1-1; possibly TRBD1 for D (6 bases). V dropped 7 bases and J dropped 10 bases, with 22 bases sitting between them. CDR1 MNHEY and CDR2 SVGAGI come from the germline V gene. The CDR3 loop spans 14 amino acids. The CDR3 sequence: CASTKGGAGGGAFF. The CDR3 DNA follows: TGTGCCAGCACCAAGGGGGGTGCGGGGGGCGGAGCTTTCTTT.

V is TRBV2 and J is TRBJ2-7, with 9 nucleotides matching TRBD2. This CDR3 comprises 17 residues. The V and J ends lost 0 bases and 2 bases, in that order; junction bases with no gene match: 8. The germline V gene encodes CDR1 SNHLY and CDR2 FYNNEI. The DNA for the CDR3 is TGTGCCAGCAGTGAAGCGCACGCGGGACTAGCACCCTACGAGCAGTACTTC. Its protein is CASSEAHAGLAPYEQYF. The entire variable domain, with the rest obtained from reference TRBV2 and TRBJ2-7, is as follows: EPEVTQTPSHQVTQMGQEVILRCVPISNHLYFYWYRQILGQKVEFLVSFYNNEISEKSEIFDDQFSVERPDGSNFTLKIRSTKLEDSAMYFCASSEAHAGLAPYEQYFGPGTRLTVT.

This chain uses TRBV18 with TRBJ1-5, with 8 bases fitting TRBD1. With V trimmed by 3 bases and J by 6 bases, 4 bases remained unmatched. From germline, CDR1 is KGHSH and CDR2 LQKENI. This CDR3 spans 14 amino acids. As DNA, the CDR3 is TGTGCCAGCTCACCGGACAGGGCGGTTCAGCCCCAGCATTTT. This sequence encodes CASSPDRAVQPQHF.

The CDR3 nucleotides are TGTGCCAGCAGCTTGGGGGGTGCAAGACAGCTCAATCAGCCCCAGCATTTT. Translation gives CASSLGGARQLNQPQHF. The chain joins TRBV7-8 to TRBJ1-5; a possible D gene is TRBD1 (5 bases). CDR1 and CDR2 from the germline V gene are SGHVS and FQNEAQ. This CDR3 region has 17 residues. Between the trimmed V and J ends, which lost 3 bases and 3 bases, there was a span of 18 bases.

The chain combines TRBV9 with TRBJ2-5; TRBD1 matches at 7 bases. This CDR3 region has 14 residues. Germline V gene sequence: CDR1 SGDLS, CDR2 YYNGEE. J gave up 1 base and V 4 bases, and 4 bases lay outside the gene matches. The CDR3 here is CASSPRQGQETQYF. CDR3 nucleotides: TGTGCCAGCAGCCCCCGACAGGGCCAAGAGACCCAGTACTTC.

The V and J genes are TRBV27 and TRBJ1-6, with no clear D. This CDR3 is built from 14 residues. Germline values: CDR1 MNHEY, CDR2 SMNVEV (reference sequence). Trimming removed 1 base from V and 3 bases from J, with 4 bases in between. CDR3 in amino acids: CASSLYSYNSPLHF. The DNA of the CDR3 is TGTGCCAGCAGTTTATACAGCTATAATTCACCCCTCCACTTT.

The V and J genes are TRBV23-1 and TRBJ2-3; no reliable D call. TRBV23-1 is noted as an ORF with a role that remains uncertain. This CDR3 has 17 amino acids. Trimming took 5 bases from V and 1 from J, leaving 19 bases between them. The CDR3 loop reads CASSNPVQVVCTDTQYF. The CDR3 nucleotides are TGCGCCAGCAGTAACCCAGTCCAGGTCGTCTGCACAGATACGCAGTATTTT.

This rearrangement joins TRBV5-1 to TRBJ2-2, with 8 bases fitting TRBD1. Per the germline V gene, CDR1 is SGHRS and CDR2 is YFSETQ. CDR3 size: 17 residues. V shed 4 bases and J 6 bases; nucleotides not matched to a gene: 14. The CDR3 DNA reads TGCGCCAGCAGCATGCGGACAGGGAGGTCGGACGCCGGGGAGCTGTTTTTT. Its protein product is CASSMRTGRSDAGELFF.

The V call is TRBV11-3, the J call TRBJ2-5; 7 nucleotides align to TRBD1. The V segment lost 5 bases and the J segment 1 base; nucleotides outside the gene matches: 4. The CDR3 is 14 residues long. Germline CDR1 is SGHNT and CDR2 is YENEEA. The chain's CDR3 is CASSRGQSQETQYF. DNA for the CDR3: TGTGCCAGCAGCCGGGGACAGTCCCAAGAGACCCAGTACTTC.

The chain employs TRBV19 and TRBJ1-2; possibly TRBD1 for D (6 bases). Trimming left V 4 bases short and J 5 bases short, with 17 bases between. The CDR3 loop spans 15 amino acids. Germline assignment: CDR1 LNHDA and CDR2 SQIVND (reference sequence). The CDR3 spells CASSTPTGKLYGYTF. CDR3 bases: TGTGCCAGTAGTACCCCCACAGGGAAACTGTATGGCTACACCTTC.

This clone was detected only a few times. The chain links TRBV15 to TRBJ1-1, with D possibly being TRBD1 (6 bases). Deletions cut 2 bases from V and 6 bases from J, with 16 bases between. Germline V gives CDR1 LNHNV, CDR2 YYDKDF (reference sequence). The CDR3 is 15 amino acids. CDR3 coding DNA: TGTGCCACCAGCAGACACAGGGCCTCTGGGGCTGAAGCTTTCTTT. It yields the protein CATSRHRASGAEAFF.

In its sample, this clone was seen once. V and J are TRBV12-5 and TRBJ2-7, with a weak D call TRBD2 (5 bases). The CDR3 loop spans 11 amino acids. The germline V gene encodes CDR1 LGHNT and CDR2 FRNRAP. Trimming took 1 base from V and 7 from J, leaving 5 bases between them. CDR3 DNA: TGTGCTAGTGGTTTGGGAGGGGAGCAGTACTTC. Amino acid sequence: CASGLGGEQYF.

The CDR3 nucleotides read TGTGCCAGCATACATCGCCACGGAGTAAACTATGGCTACACCTTC. It yields the protein CASIHRHGVNYGYTF. The chain couples TRBV6-5 to TRBJ1-2; D is uncertain. The CDR3 length is 15 residues. CDR1 MNHEY and CDR2 SVGAGI come from the germline V gene. The ends were cut back, 7 bases at V and 2 bases at J, with 17 bases in the middle.

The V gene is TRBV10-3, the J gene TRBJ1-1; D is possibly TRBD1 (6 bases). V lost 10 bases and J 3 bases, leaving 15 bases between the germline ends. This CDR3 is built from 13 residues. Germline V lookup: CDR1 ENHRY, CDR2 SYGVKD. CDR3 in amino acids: CATKGQQHTEAFF. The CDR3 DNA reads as TGTGCCACCAAAGGACAGCAACACACTGAAGCTTTCTTT.

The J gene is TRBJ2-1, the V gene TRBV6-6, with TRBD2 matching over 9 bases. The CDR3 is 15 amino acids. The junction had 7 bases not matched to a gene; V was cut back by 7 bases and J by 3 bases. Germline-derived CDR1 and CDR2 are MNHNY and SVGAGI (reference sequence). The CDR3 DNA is TGTGCCAGCACCCAGACTAGCGGAGGCTACAATGAGCAGTTCTTC. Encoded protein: CASTQTSGGYNEQFF.

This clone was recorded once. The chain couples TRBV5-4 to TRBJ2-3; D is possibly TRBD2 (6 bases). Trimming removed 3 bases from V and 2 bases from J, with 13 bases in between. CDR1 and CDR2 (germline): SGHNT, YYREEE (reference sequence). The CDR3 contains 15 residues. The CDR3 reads CASSSGGRNTDTQYF. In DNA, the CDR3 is TGTGCCAGCAGCTCCGGGGGTCGGAACACAGATACGCAGTATTTT.

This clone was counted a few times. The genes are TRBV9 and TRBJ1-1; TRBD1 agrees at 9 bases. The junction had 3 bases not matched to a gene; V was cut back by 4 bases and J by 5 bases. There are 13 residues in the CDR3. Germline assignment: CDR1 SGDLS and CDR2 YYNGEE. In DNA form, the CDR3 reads TGTGCCAGCAGCCGAGGACAGGGGACTGAAGCTTTCTTT. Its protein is CASSRGQGTEAFF.

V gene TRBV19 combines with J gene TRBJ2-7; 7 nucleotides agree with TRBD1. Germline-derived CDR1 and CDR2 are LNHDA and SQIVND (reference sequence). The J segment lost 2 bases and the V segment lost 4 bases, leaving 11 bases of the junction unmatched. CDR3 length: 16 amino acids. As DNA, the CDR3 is TGTGCCAGTAGTAAAGAAGGGGGCAGGCAACCCTACGAGCAGTACTTC. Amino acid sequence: CASSKEGGRQPYEQYF.